Listed here are 7 T cell receptor beta chains from one sample, sequenced in a study of blood T cell repertoires in COVID-19. Sequenced by immunoSEQ multiplex PCR; TCRdb stores in-frame clones only, minus some. Among 390,000 or so clones, around 83% were seen once, and the ten largest hold roughly 5.1%. The sequenced material came from PBMCs or T cells enriched from blood (not recorded which). The receptors originated from a woman in her fifties or sixties who had recovered from COVID-19.

This chain joins TRBV2 and TRBJ1-2; TRBD1 aligns across 10 bases. J was trimmed by 8 bases and V by 4 bases; bases with no gene match: 7. CDR1 and CDR2 from the germline V gene are SNHLY and FYNNEI. This CDR3 spans 14 amino acids. The CDR3, as DNA: TGTGCCAGCAGTGGGGGACAGGGGACTGGAGGCTACACCTTC. This translates into CASSGGQGTGGYTF.

This rearrangement joins TRBV3-1 (or the pseudogene TRBV3-2) to TRBJ1-1, with D tentatively TRBD1 (5 bases). CDR1 is LGHDT, CDR2 YNNKEL, per germline (reference sequence). Trimming took off 5 bases at V and 5 bases at J, with 9 bases between the two ends. There are 12 residues in the CDR3. The CDR3 DNA follows: TGTGCCAGCAGCACCGGGGGAACTGAAGCTTTCTTT. This codes for CASSTGGTEAFF.

The chain is built from TRBV21-1 and TRBJ2-2; TRBD1 was called by the table and not checked on the DNA. TRBV21-1 is labeled a pseudogene. The CDR3 is 18 residues long. The CDR3 DNA is TGTGCCAGCAGCAGGGCAGGGGCGGTAAGTTCGAACACCGGGGAGCTGTTTTTT. It encodes CASSRAGAVSSNTGELFF.

The chain employs TRBV6-5 and TRBJ2-7; the D gene is possibly TRBD1 (6 bases). The CDR3 consists of 14 residues. V lost 6 bases and J 3 bases, leaving 15 bases between the germline ends. Germline V gene lookup returns CDR1 MNHEY and CDR2 SVGAGI. This CDR3 is CASRVGGRHYEQYF. The CDR3 DNA is TGTGCCAGCAGAGTTGGGGGCCGACACTACGAGCAGTACTTC.

The chain joins TRBV5-1 to TRBJ2-7, with a tentative D call TRBD1 (5 bases). Germline V gene sequence: CDR1 SGHRS, CDR2 YFSETQ. This CDR3 comprises 14 residues. Trimming left V 0 bases short and J 2 bases short, with 9 bases between. The CDR3 sequence is CASSLVRGTYEQYF. The CDR3 DNA sequence: TGCGCCAGCAGCTTGGTAAGGGGAACCTACGAGCAGTACTTC.

This rearrangement joins TRBV6-5 to TRBJ2-7; maybe TRBD1 (6 bases). Per the germline V gene, CDR1 is MNHEY and CDR2 is SVGAGI. V lost 6 bases and J lost 2, with 17 bases in between. There are 15 residues in the CDR3. As DNA, the CDR3 is TGTGCCAGCAGCGCCTACCTACAGGGAACCTACGAGCAGTACTTC. Its protein is CASSAYLQGTYEQYF.

This clone was seen a few times. The chain joins TRBV2 to TRBJ2-2; tentative D call: TRBD1 (6 bases). From germline, CDR1 is SNHLY and CDR2 FYNNEI. The CDR3 runs to 14 residues. The V end lost 6 bases, the J end lost 3 bases, and 11 bases lay between the germline ends. In DNA, the CDR3 is TGTGCCAGCAGCCAAACAGGGTACACCGGGGAGCTGTTTTTT. Its protein is CASSQTGYTGELFF.